One and the same sample provided the 21 T cell receptor beta chains below, sequenced in a study of shared clonotypes between healthy human individuals. Profiling relied on immunoSEQ multiplex PCR, and the TCRdb table lists in-frame clones only, not all of them. The sample contains more than 2,000,000 clones, approximately 90% of which appear only once. The material sequenced was naive CD4+ T cells sorted from blood. Subset denoted: CD45RA+ positively selected. All receptors derive from a man between 18 and 29 years old in good health.

The chain uses TRBV4-3 and TRBJ1-2; TRBD1 is a possible D gene (6 bases). This CDR3 has 15 amino acids. CDR1 and CDR2 (germline): LGHNA, YSLEER. Trimming shortened V by 0 bases and J by 1 base, and 9 bases separated the two germline ends. The DNA of the CDR3 is TGCGCCAGCAGCCAAGATAGGGGGAATAACTATGGCTACACCTTC. This sequence encodes CASSQDRGNNYGYTF.

This clone has just one count. This chain joins TRBV11-2 and TRBJ2-1; D gene uncertain. Germline V gene data show CDR1 as SGHAT and CDR2 as FQNNGV. The CDR3 loop spans 13 amino acids. The ends were cut back, 5 bases at V and 9 bases at J, with 14 bases in the middle. CDR3: CASSVNRWGEQFF. In DNA form, the CDR3 reads TGTGCCAGCAGCGTAAATCGCTGGGGTGAGCAGTTCTTC.

In this sample, this clone turned up once. This chain links TRBV12-5 with TRBJ2-1, with 8 bases that match TRBD1. The V gene end was trimmed by 7 bases and the J gene end by 0 bases; junction bases not matched to a gene: 11. CDR3 size: 17 residues. Germline V gene data show CDR1 as LGHNT and CDR2 as FRNRAP. The CDR3: CASAPRGGQGSYNEQFF. The CDR3 DNA sequence: TGTGCTAGTGCCCCGCGTGGAGGACAGGGCTCCTACAATGAGCAGTTCTTC.

As regards this clone: Other DNA sequences in the same sample also yield this CDR3. Here the CDR3 reads CASSVDSAYEQYF. The CDR3 DNA reads TGTGCCAGCAGCGTAGATTCGGCCTACGAGCAGTACTTC. This chain links TRBV9 with TRBJ2-7, with D uncertain. The germline V and J ends were trimmed by 0 bases and 2 bases, with 6 bases remaining between them. Per the germline V gene, CDR1 is SGDLS and CDR2 is YYNGEE. The CDR3 consists of 13 residues.

The V call is TRBV18, the J call TRBJ2-3; D may correspond to TRBD1 or TRBD2 (5 bases each). V dropped 3 bases and J dropped 3 bases, with 16 bases sitting between them. CDR3 length: 16 residues. Per the germline V gene, CDR1 is KGHSH and CDR2 is LQKENI. In DNA, the CDR3 is TGTGCCAGCTCACCCCCCGGGACCCCGATAACAGATACGCAGTATTTT. Protein product: CASSPPGTPITDTQYF.

This chain connects TRBV5-4 to TRBJ2-5; either TRBD1 or TRBD2 may supply D (5 bases each). Per germline, CDR1 SGHNT and CDR2 YYREEE (reference sequence). V shed 2 bases and J shed 5 bases, with 13 bases lying between them. The CDR3 is 14 amino acids. The CDR3 is CASSFLGVGETQYF. The CDR3 region has the DNA TGTGCCAGCAGCTTCCTGGGGGTTGGGGAGACCCAGTACTTC. Looking up the rest from reference TRBV5-4 and TRBJ2-5 gives the full variable domain: ETGVTQSPTHLIKTRGQQVTLRCSSQSGHNTVSWYQQALGQGPQFIFQYYREEENGRGNFPPRFSGLQFPNYSSELNVNALELDDSALYLCASSFLGVGETQYFGPGTRLLVL.

CDR3 in DNA: TGTGCCAGCAGTTACGGGCTTGAACCCAATTCACCCCTCCACTTT. Residues: CASSYGLEPNSPLHF. The J gene is TRBJ1-6, the V gene TRBV6-5, with no clear D. V was pared by 2 bases and J by 7 bases, with 12 bases between. The CDR3 has 15 amino acids. CDR1 is MNHEY and CDR2 is SVGAGI in the germline V gene.

The genes are TRBV28 and TRBJ2-5; tentatively, D is TRBD1 (5 bases). The CDR3 consists of 15 residues. The germline V and J ends were trimmed by 6 bases and 2 bases, with 16 bases remaining between them. CDR1 MDHEN and CDR2 SYDVKM come from the germline V gene. The chain's CDR3 is CASRLSNGQQETQYF. In DNA, the CDR3 is TGTGCCAGCAGACTAAGCAACGGACAACAAGAGACCCAGTACTTC.

This clone was recorded only once. Distinct nucleotide sequences in the sample also encode this CDR3. This chain connects TRBV18 to TRBJ1-5; unclear D gene. Trimming cost V 6 bases and J 4 bases, with 13 bases left between them. This CDR3 is built from 14 residues. CDR1 and CDR2 from the germline V gene are KGHSH and LQKENI. CDR3 in DNA: TGTGCCAGCTCTCCCCCGGGAGCAAATCAGCCCCAGCATTTT. Translating gives CASSPPGANQPQHF.

The chain combines TRBV30 with TRBJ2-5, with a possible D match to TRBD2 (5 bases). The CDR3 length is 14 residues. Germline V gene lookup returns CDR1 GTSNPN and CDR2 SVGIG (reference sequence). Deletions cut 0 bases from V and 5 bases from J, with 13 bases between. The CDR3 nucleotides are TGTGCCTGGAGTGTACTGAGGGCGCGGGAGACCCAGTACTTC. Its translation is CAWSVLRARETQYF.

DNA for the CDR3: TGTGCCAGCAGCGTCCACGGGATAGATATCCCCTACGAGCAGTACTTC. Encoded protein: CASSVHGIDIPYEQYF. This chain links TRBV9 with TRBJ2-7, with D possibly TRBD2 on 5 matching bases. There are 16 residues in the CDR3. Germline assignment: CDR1 SGDLS and CDR2 YYNGEE. V was trimmed by 2 bases and J by 2 bases, leaving 17 bases between them.

V and J are TRBV7-9 and TRBJ1-1, with D possibly TRBD1 on 6 matching bases. The CDR3 has 16 residues. Trimming pared 1 base from V and 0 bases from J, leaving 12 bases between. Germline V gene data show CDR1 as SEHNR and CDR2 as FQNEAQ (reference sequence). In nucleotides, the CDR3 is TGTGCCAGCAGCTTAGGGGGGCGAAGTGTGAACACTGAAGCTTTCTTT. It translates to CASSLGGRSVNTEAFF. Filled out from reference TRBV7-9 and TRBJ1-1, the complete variable domain reads DTGVSQNPRHKITKRGQNVTFRCDPISEHNRLYWYRQTLGQGPEFLTYFQNEAQLEKSRLLSDRFSAERPKGSFSTLEIQRTEQGDSAMYLCASSLGGRSVNTEAFFGQGTRLTVV.

The V gene is TRBV5-4, the J gene TRBJ2-1; maybe TRBD2 (6 bases). The germline V gene encodes CDR1 SGHNT and CDR2 YYREEE (reference sequence). The V gene lost 0 bases and the J gene lost 5 bases, with 9 bases spanning the gap. The CDR3 runs to 14 residues. CDR3 nucleotides: TGTGCCAGCAGCTTGGTTAGCGGAAACAATGAGCAGTTCTTC. Its protein is CASSLVSGNNEQFF.

V gene TRBV30 combines with J gene TRBJ1-2, with D unclear. Per the germline V gene, CDR1 is GTSNPN and CDR2 is SVGIG (reference sequence). The CDR3 is made up of 12 amino acids. V was cut by 0 bases and J by 3 bases, with 5 bases left in between. The CDR3 region is CAWSVVDYGYTF. The CDR3 DNA reads as TGTGCCTGGAGTGTAGTGGACTATGGCTACACCTTC. Drawing the rest from reference TRBV30 and TRBJ1-2, the complete variable domain is SQTIHQWPATLVQPVGSPLSLECTVEGTSNPNLYWYRQAAGRGLQLLFYSVGIGQISSEVPQNLSASRPQDRQFILSSKKLLLSDSGFYLCAWSVVDYGYTFGSGTRLTVV.

The chain carries TRBV30 and TRBJ2-7; 13 bases are shared with TRBD2. This CDR3 is 17 amino acids long. Trimming took 3 bases from V and 3 from J; bases not matched to a gene: 11. From germline, CDR1 is GTSNPN and CDR2 SVGIG (reference sequence). CDR3 nucleotide sequence: TGTGCCTGGAGACCCGGGACTAGCGGGAAGAGGCTCTACGAGCAGTACTTC. Its protein product is CAWRPGTSGKRLYEQYF.

The chain uses TRBV10-3 and TRBJ2-2; 12 bases are shared with TRBD1. Losses at the gene ends were 7 bases for V and 7 bases for J; bases not matched to a gene: 4. Per the germline V gene, CDR1 is ENHRY and CDR2 is SYGVKD. The CDR3 runs 14 residues. The CDR3 nucleotides read TGTGCCATCACCGGGACAGGGGGCATCGGGGAGCTGTTTTTT. Translation gives CAITGTGGIGELFF.

This chain uses TRBV5-4 with TRBJ1-1, with 9 nucleotides matching TRBD1. CDR1 SGHNT and CDR2 YYREEE come from the germline V gene (reference sequence). V was pared by 5 bases and J by 2 bases, with 16 bases of the junction left unmatched. There are 18 residues in the CDR3. CDR3 sequence reads: CASSLGTGSWRGNTEAFF. DNA of the CDR3: TGTGCCAGCAGTCTCGGGACAGGGTCATGGAGGGGTAACACTGAAGCTTTCTTT.

This clone appeared once. The rearrangement uses TRBV29-1 and TRBJ2-3; 11 nucleotides match TRBD2. The CDR3 is 14 amino acids. From germline, CDR1 is SQVTM and CDR2 ANQGSEA. V lost 6 bases to trimming and J lost 8 bases; unmatched junction nucleotides: 10. CDR3 residues: CSVGELAGVGTQYF. The CDR3 bases are TGCAGCGTGGGGGAACTAGCGGGAGTTGGTACGCAGTATTTT.

V is TRBV19 and J is TRBJ1-5; 9 bases match TRBD1. This CDR3 has 15 residues. Germline V gene sequence: CDR1 LNHDA, CDR2 SQIVND (reference sequence). The J segment lost 2 bases and the V segment lost 4 bases, leaving 3 bases of the junction unmatched. The CDR3 loop is CASSRTGEGNQPQHF. The CDR3 bases are TGTGCCAGTAGTAGGACAGGGGAGGGCAATCAGCCCCAGCATTTT.

The chain uses TRBV5-1 and TRBJ2-5; D unclear. V shed 0 bases and J shed 7 bases, with 13 bases lying between them. CDR1 is SGHRS and CDR2 is YFSETQ in the germline V gene. The CDR3 runs to 14 residues. CDR3 coding DNA: TGCGCCAGCAGCTTGGAAGCTTCCGGTGGGACCCAGTACTTC. Protein sequence: CASSLEASGGTQYF.

V usage is TRBV28 and J usage is TRBJ1-6; possible D gene TRBD1, 5 bases. Between the trimmed V and J ends, which lost 4 bases and 5 bases, there was a span of 12 bases. The CDR3 length is 15 residues. Per germline, CDR1 MDHEN and CDR2 SYDVKM. CDR3 bases: TGTGCCAGCAGTTACACACAGGATAATAATTCACCCCTCCACTTT. Translated: CASSYTQDNNSPLHF.